This T cell receptor beta chain stems from a study of shared clonotypes between healthy human individuals. Study context: Serving as donors were a couple of women and a few men, whose ages spanned 18 to 49. Study-level findings and limits: The genetic and exposure-history diversity represented was limited by few donors.

Produced via immunoSEQ multiplex PCR; TCRdb's table is partial and in-frame only. The sample holds hundreds of thousands of clones, around 73% seen once. A remark on this clone: As yet, its antigen is unknown.

This clonotype originated in a woman aged 25 to 45 in good health. The sample taken for sequencing was memory CD4+ T cells sorted from blood. Sample subset: CD45RA-negative fraction.

The CDR3 bases are TGTGCCAGCAGTGAAATTGGGGCCAAGGCGAAGACCCAGTACTTC. Protein: CASSEIGAKAKTQYF. V is TRBV2 and J is TRBJ2-5, with D possibly TRBD1 on 5 matching bases. CDR3 length equals 15 residues. CDR1 SNHLY and CDR2 FYNNEI come from the germline V gene. Deletions cut 2 bases from V and 6 bases from J, with 16 bases between. Supplemented by reference TRBV2 and TRBJ2-5, the full variable domain reads EPEVTQTPSHQVTQMGQEVILRCVPISNHLYFYWYRQILGQKVEFLVSFYNNEISEKSEIFDDQFSVERPDGSNFTLKIRSTKLEDSAMYFCASSEIGAKAKTQYFGPGTRLLVL.